What follows are 17 T cell receptor beta chains derived from one specimen sequenced in a study of T-cell reconstitution after alpha-beta-depleted transplantation in children (dated by TCRdb to the mid-2010s). In light of the paper, this sample's time point label describes: day 60 (about 2 months) after transplantation. The treatment or condition label of this sample denotes: allogeneic hematopoietic cell transplantation with graft depleted of TCRalphabeta T cells and CD19 B cells. Library preparation was by PCR. Sequenced on an Illumina HiSeq 2500. To normalize quantification of the TCRbeta repertoire, the TCR libraries were built with molecular barcoding that relied on unique molecular identifiers. TCRdb's own reprocessing of the public reads used fastp at Q25 and MiXCR and kept productive beta chains. Duplicate CDR3 protein sequences are folded into a single record with the most common DNA and genes. The table for this sample lists 44,000 or so distinct CDR3 sequences; around 9% of them were counted only once. 25% to 30% of the sample is held by the ten biggest clonotypes.

The sample here was PBMCs, mostly from graft donor cells, taken 60 days after TCRalphabeta/CD19-depleted stem cell transplant. These receptors were taken from a male patient aged 2 to 10 who had a stem cell transplant for chronic granulomatous disease, so the T cells may come from the graft donor.

In its sample, this clonotype was seen many times. The chain carries TRBV12-5 and TRBJ1-5; a possible D gene is TRBD1 (5 bases). The ends were cut back, 0 bases at V and 6 bases at J, with 12 bases in the middle. The V gene's germline CDR1 is LGHNT and CDR2 FRNRAP. The CDR3 runs 15 residues. CDR3 loop: CASGLVPGYGQPQHF. The CDR3 DNA follows: TGTGCTAGTGGTTTGGTACCAGGGTACGGTCAGCCCCAGCATTTT.

The rearrangement links TRBV28 to TRBJ2-7; TRBD1 matches 8 bases. V trimming: 5 bases; J trimming: 2 bases; junction bases outside the gene matches: 5. The germline V gene encodes CDR1 MDHEN and CDR2 SYDVKM. The CDR3 is 14 residues long. Here the CDR3 reads CASSLRGRAYEQYF. CDR3 nucleotides: TGTGCCAGCAGTCTCAGGGGGCGCGCCTACGAGCAGTACTTC.

This clonotype was detected many times. The genes are TRBV27 and TRBJ2-5; no firm D call. The CDR3 is 12 residues long. Trimming took 6 bases from V and 5 from J, leaving 10 bases between them. Germline lookup yields CDR1 MNHEY and CDR2 SMNVEV (reference sequence). In DNA form, the CDR3 reads TGTGCCAGCAGGGACGCCTGGGAGACCCAGTACTTC. It codes for CASRDAWETQYF.

This clonotype was seen ten or more times. The genes are TRBV20-1 and TRBJ2-5, with D maybe TRBD2 (5 bases). CDR1 and CDR2 (germline): DFQATT, SNEGSKA (reference sequence). The CDR3 has 12 residues. The germline V and J ends were trimmed by 5 bases and 2 bases, with 9 bases remaining between them. The chain's CDR3 is CSASDFQETQYF. DNA of the CDR3: TGCAGTGCTTCGGACTTTCAAGAGACCCAGTACTTC.

At least ten counts were recorded for this clonotype. V is TRBV12-3 or TRBV12-4 and J is TRBJ1-3; unclear D gene. This CDR3 is 12 amino acids long. With 4 bases removed from V and 4 bases from J, the gap between germline ends came to 5 bases. CDR3 DNA: TGTGCCAGCAGTTCGGCCGGAAACACCATATATTTT. Translation gives CASSSAGNTIYF.

This clonotype was seen ten or more times. This chain links TRBV6-5 with TRBJ2-1; 8 bases align to TRBD2. The V and J ends lost 4 bases and 5 bases, in that order; junction bases with no gene match: 7. The CDR3 extends over 15 amino acids. From germline, CDR1 is MNHEY and CDR2 SVGAGI. The CDR3 here is CASSSGLAKNNEQFF. In DNA, the CDR3 is TGTGCCAGCAGTTCCGGACTAGCAAAAAACAATGAGCAGTTCTTC.

This clonotype was seen many times. The gene calls are TRBV5-1 and TRBJ2-7, with 10 bases aligning to TRBD2. Trimming at V came to 0 bases and at J to 0 bases, leaving 3 bases not matched to a gene. Germline CDR1 reads SGHRS; CDR2 reads YFSETQ. The CDR3 is 16 residues long. The CDR3 protein is CASSLGLAGPSYEQYF. The CDR3 bases are TGCGCCAGCAGCTTGGGACTAGCGGGCCCCTCCTACGAGCAGTACTTC.

This clonotype was detected once. J is TRBJ2-1 and V is TRBV5-1, with 11 nucleotides matching TRBD2. V lost 4 bases, J lost 5 bases, and 11 bases stayed unmatched. The CDR3 has 17 residues. CDR1 SGHRS and CDR2 YFSETQ come from the germline V gene. The CDR3 reads CASSPRLAGGRNNEQFF. Here the CDR3 DNA reads TGCGCCAGCAGCCCACGCCTAGCGGGAGGAAGGAACAATGAGCAGTTCTTC. Based on the CDR3 plus reference TRBV5-1 and TRBJ2-1, the full variable domain is KAGVTQTPRYLIKTRGQQVTLSCSPISGHRSVSWYQQTPGQGLQFLFEYFSETQRNKGNFPGRFSGRQFSNSRSEMNVSTLELGDSALYLCASSPRLAGGRNNEQFFGPGTRLTVL.

The V gene is TRBV18, the J gene TRBJ1-1; tentative D call: TRBD1 (6 bases). V lost 3 bases to trimming and J lost 8 bases, with 10 bases between them. There are 12 residues in the CDR3. The germline V gene has CDR1 KGHSH and CDR2 LQKENI. The CDR3 coding sequence is TGTGCCAGCTCACCGGGGGGGCCCGAAGCTTTCTTT. Translation: CASSPGGPEAFF.

This clonotype has ten or more counts. The genes are TRBV5-1 and TRBJ1-2; TRBD1 aligns across 9 bases. Trimming removed 4 bases from V and 1 base from J; junction bases left unmatched: 5. CDR1 and CDR2 from the germline V gene are SGHRS and YFSETQ. The CDR3 loop spans 15 amino acids. The CDR3 DNA is TGCGCCAGCAGCCCAACAGGGGGCCTTAACTATGGCTACACCTTC. Residues: CASSPTGGLNYGYTF.

This clonotype was picked up many times. V usage is TRBV13 and J usage is TRBJ2-4, with D maybe TRBD1 (5 bases). The CDR3 contains 12 residues. CDR1 and CDR2 from the germline V gene are PRHDT and FYEKMQ (reference sequence). The V gene lost 6 bases and the J gene lost 10 bases, with 13 bases spanning the gap. In DNA, the CDR3 is TGTGCCAGCAGATCAGGGTCAGGGATTCAGTACTTC. Translated, it gives CASRSGSGIQYF. Complete variable domain (other parts from reference TRBV13 and TRBJ2-4): AAGVIQSPRHLIKEKRETATLKCYPIPRHDTVYWYQQGPGQDPQFLISFYEKMQSDKGSIPDRFSAQQFSDYHSELNMSSLELGDSALYFCASRSGSGIQYFGAGTRLSVL.

This clonotype occurred a few times. The V gene is TRBV11-3, the J gene TRBJ2-1; 10 bases align to TRBD2. Germline V lookup: CDR1 SGHNT, CDR2 YENEEA. V lost 0 bases to trimming and J lost 5 bases; unmatched junction nucleotides: 1. The CDR3 consists of 15 residues. In DNA, the CDR3 is TGTGCCAGCAGCTTAGAACTAGCGGGGAACAATGAGCAGTTCTTC. Protein sequence: CASSLELAGNNEQFF.

This clonotype was seen at least ten times. J is TRBJ2-3 and V is TRBV7-2, with 8 positions matching TRBD2. Germline CDR1 SGHTA, CDR2 FQGNSA. With 3 bases clipped from V and 5 bases from J, the junction kept 4 bases outside the gene matches. The CDR3 length is 14 residues. DNA of the CDR3: TGTGCCAGCAGCTTTTTAGCGGGAATAGATACGCAGTATTTT. Its translation: CASSFLAGIDTQYF.

This clonotype came up a few times. V usage is TRBV9 and J usage is TRBJ2-2; TRBD2 is a possible D gene (6 bases). The V end lost 1 base, the J end lost 5 bases, and 12 bases lay between the germline ends. CDR3 length: 15 amino acids. From germline, CDR1 is SGDLS and CDR2 YYNGEE. The CDR3 sequence is CASSVLGGSTGELFF. The DNA for the CDR3 is TGTGCCAGCAGCGTACTTGGAGGGAGTACCGGGGAGCTGTTTTTT.

By share of the sample, this clonotype is medium-sized. V and J are TRBV2 and TRBJ2-1, with D perhaps matching TRBD1 (5 bases). The germline V gene has CDR1 SNHLY and CDR2 FYNNEI. Trimming removed 3 bases from V and 4 bases from J, with 10 bases in between. CDR3 length equals 14 residues. CDR3 amino acids: CASSDRVVYNEQFF. CDR3 nucleotides: TGTGCCAGCAGTGACAGGGTAGTATACAATGAGCAGTTCTTC.

In its sample, this clonotype was seen a few times. The rearrangement uses TRBV6-1 and TRBJ2-7; 8 nucleotides line up with TRBD1. Germline assignment: CDR1 MNHNS and CDR2 SASEGT. The CDR3 extends over 14 amino acids. Trimming took 7 bases from V and 3 from J; bases not matched to a gene: 8. The CDR3 protein is CASTFGQGLYEQYF. CDR3 nucleotides: TGTGCCAGCACCTTCGGACAGGGCCTCTACGAGCAGTACTTC.

The sample holds many counts of this clonotype. The chain uses TRBV5-5 and TRBJ2-7; tentatively, D is TRBD2 (6 bases). With 3 bases removed from V and 4 bases from J, the gap between germline ends came to 14 bases. The length of the CDR3 is 14 residues. The germline V gene encodes CDR1 SGHKS and CDR2 YYEKEE (reference sequence). The CDR3 sequence: CASSSGLENYEQYF. The DNA for the CDR3 is TGTGCCAGCAGCTCGGGACTGGAAAATTACGAGCAGTACTTC.